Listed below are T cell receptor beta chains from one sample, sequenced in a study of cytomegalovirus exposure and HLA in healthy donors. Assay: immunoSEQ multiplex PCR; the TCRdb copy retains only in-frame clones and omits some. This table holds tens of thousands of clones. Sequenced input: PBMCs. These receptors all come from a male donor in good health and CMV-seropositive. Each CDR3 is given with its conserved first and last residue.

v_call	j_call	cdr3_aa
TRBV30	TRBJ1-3	CAWMRGEAGNNIYF
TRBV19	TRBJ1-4	CASNRQGPEKLFF
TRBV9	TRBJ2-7	CASSPPATQAEQYF
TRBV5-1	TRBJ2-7	CASSAEKRNEQYF
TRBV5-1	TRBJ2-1	CASSLAVNEQFF
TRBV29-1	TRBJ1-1	CSVELKEQGSTEAFF
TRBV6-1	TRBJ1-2	CASSEARQDRGQFFYGYTF
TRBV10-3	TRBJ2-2	CAISGLFGGQGSTGELFF
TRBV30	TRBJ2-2	CAWSVPNRANTGELFF
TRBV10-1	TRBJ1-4	CASSRQLFLFF
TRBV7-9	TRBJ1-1	CASSFPRENTEAFF
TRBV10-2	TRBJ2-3	CASKERESVDTQYF
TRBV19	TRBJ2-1	CASSMTSGSDNEQFF
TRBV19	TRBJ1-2	CASSSRQGDYGYTF
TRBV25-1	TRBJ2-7	CASSETLYYEQYF
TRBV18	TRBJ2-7	CASSPWGEIAIPDEQYF
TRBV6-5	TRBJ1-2	CASSRPPGQGYGYTF
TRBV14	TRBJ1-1	CASSQEFGGPTEAFF
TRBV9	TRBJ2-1	CASSDSGADHNEQFF
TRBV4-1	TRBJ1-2	CASSLISGGADYGYTF
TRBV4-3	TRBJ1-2	CASSQYEGAGGYTF
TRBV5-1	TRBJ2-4	CASSVAIAKNIQYF
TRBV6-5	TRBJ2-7	CASTSSRGPRYEQYF
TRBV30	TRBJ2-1	CAWSVLGNEQFF
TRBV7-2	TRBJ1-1	CASAKPQGSWTEAFF
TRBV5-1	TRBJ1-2	CASSLLPTSSNYGYTF
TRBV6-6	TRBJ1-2	CASSYDRGAYGYTF
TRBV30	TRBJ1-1	CAWSKTRSGAEAFF
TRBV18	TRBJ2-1	CAGGKLAGGFNEQFF
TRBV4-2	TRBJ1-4	CASSQDGPGEKLFF
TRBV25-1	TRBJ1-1	CASSELDRGEAFF
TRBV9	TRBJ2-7	CASSVSTYTYEQYF
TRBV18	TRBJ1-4	CASSPPTVGNEKLFF
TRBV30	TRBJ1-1	CAWSHLGQGSPMNTEAFF
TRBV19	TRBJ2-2	CASRTGLAGPKGTGELFF
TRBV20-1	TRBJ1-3	CSAPYGNTIYF
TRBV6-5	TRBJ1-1	CASSYGVALNTEAFF
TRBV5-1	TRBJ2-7	CASSLAGEIYEQYF
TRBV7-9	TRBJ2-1	CASSLDPGTEQFF
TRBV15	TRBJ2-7	CATSRERGSSYEQYF
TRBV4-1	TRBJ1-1	CASSHETSRGGVRAEAFF
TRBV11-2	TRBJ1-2	CASSPRDRRTTNYGYTF
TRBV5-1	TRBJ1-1	CASSLYRNTEAFF
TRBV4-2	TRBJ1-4	CASSQEPSRATNEKLFF
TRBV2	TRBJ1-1	CASRTTGGTTEAFF
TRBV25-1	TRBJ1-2	CASYGTPDGYTF
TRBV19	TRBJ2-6	CASSTTTRSGANVLTF
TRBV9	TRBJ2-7	CASKREEPYEQYF